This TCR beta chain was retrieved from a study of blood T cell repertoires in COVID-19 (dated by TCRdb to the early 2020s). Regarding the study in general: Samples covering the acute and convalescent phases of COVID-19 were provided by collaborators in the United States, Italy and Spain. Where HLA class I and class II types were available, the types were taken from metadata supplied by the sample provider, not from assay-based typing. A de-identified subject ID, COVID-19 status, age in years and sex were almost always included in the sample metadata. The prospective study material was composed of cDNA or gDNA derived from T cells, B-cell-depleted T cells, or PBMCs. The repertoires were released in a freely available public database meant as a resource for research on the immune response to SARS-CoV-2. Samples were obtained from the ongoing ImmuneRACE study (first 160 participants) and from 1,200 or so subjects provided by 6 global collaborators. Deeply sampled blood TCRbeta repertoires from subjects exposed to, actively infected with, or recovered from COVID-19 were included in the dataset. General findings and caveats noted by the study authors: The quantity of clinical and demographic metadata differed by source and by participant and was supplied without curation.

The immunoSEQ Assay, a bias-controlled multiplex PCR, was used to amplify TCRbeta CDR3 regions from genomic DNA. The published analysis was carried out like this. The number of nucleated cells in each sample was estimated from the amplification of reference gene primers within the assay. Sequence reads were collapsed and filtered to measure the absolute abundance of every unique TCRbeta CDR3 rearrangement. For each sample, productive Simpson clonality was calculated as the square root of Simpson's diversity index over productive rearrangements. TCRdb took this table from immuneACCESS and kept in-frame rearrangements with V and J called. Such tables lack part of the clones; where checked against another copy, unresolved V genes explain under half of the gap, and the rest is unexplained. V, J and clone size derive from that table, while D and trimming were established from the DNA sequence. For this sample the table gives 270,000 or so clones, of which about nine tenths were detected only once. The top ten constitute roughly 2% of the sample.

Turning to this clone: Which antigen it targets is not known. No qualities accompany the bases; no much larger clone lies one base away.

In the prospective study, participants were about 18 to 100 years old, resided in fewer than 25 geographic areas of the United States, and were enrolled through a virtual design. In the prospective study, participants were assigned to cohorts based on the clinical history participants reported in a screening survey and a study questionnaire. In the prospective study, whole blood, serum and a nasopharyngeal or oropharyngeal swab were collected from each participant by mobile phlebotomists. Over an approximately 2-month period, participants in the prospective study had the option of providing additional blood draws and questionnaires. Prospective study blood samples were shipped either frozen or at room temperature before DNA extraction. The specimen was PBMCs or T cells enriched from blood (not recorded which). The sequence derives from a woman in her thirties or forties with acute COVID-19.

The DNA sequence follows: TGTGCCAGTAGTGCGATCGACACTCTTTATAGCAATCAGCCCCAGCATTTT. The resulting protein is CASSAIDTLYSNQPQHF. The receptor chain draws on TRBV19 and TRBJ1-5; confidence is insufficient to name the D gene. Based on the germline V gene (reference sequence), the CDR1 and CDR2 sequences are LNHDA and SQIVND. V is pared back by 5 bases and J by 0 bases, with 17 bases lying between the germline termini. The CDR3 measures 17 amino acids from cysteine to phenylalanine. The CDR3 DNA has 51 bases and is translated from base 1.